Included here is one TCR beta chain sequence, with context. Its antigen is unidentified. The PCR ran on 60 Vbeta and 13 Jbeta primers. The repertoire was sequenced with immunoSEQ multiplex PCR; TCRdb's copy has only in-frame clones and lacks some. The repertoire consists of some 180,000 clones, with 75% to 85% occurring once and the leading ten covering 12% to 15%. Donors consisted of healthy bone marrow donors. Losses at the gene ends were 0 bases for V and 7 bases for J; bases not matched to a gene: 6. Germline V CDR1 and CDR2: SGHRS, YFSETQ. The CDR3 is made up of 15 amino acids. This specimen comes from a study of cytomegalovirus exposure and HLA in healthy donors. Across the whole study: Sequencing of around 200 million T cells in an earlier analysis found 95 million to 120 million unique TCR beta sequences. General study findings and limits: According to the study, 150 to 200 TCR beta chains were cytomegalovirus-associated. Cytomegalovirus status was reportedly diagnosed by the classifier with high specificity and sensitivity.

The chain uses TRBV5-1 and TRBJ2-1; 8 nucleotides match TRBD1. This TCR derives from a woman younger than 45 in good health and CMV-seropositive. What was sequenced was PBMCs. CDR3 sequence reads: CASSLATGEGNEQFF. As DNA, the CDR3 is TGCGCCAGCAGCTTGGCGACAGGGGAAGGAAATGAGCAGTTCTTC.